Listed below are T cell receptor beta chains from one sample, sequenced in a study of CD8+ T cells in alopecia areata. Profiled with immunoSEQ multiplex PCR; TCRdb holds only in-frame clones, not every one. The table includes about 200,000 clones, 56% detected once. The specimen was CD8+ T cells sorted from blood. Receptors were obtained from a human donor in good health. Each CDR3 is given with its conserved first and last residue. A D gene is named only where the DNA matches it firmly. Clone size appears in some rows only: once, few, many, or a class for an expanded clone.

V gene: TRBV30
D gene: .
clone size: .
J gene: TRBJ2-1
CDR3 protein: CAWSGVDEQFF
CDR3 DNA: TGTGCCTGGAGTGGGGTGGATGAGCAGTTCTTC

V gene: TRBV7-9
D gene: .
clone size: .
J gene: TRBJ2-7
CDR3 protein: CATTPRQAGIDEQYF
CDR3 DNA: TGTGCCACAACACCCCGACAGGCCGGTATAGACGAGCAGTACTTC

V gene: TRBV4-1
D gene: .
clone size: once
J gene: TRBJ2-7
CDR3 protein: CASSPFSSYEQYF
CDR3 DNA: TGCGCCAGCAGCCCCTTCAGCTCCTACGAGCAGTACTTC

V gene: TRBV27
D gene: TRBD2
clone size: few
J gene: TRBJ2-1
CDR3 protein: CASSYTSGGVHEQFF
CDR3 DNA: TGTGCCAGCAGTTACACTAGCGGGGGGGTTCATGAGCAGTTCTTC

V gene: TRBV6-5
D gene: .
clone size: .
J gene: TRBJ1-4
CDR3 protein: CASSYSRRPGDEKLFF
CDR3 DNA: TGTGCCAGCAGTTACTCGAGGAGGCCTGGGGATGAAAAACTGTTTTTT

V gene: TRBV7-9
D gene: TRBD1
clone size: .
J gene: TRBJ1-2
CDR3 protein: CASSSGQVHGYTF
CDR3 DNA: TGTGCCAGCAGCTCGGGACAGGTTCATGGCTACACCTTC

V gene: TRBV29-1
D gene: .
clone size: .
J gene: TRBJ1-4
CDR3 protein: CSVVFPSGGLKLFF
CDR3 DNA: TGCAGCGTTGTTTTCCCCAGCGGCGGGCTGAAACTGTTTTTT

V gene: TRBV19
D gene: .
clone size: few
J gene: TRBJ1-5
CDR3 protein: CASSPDTPNQPQHF
CDR3 DNA: TGTGCCAGTAGTCCGGACACCCCTAATCAGCCCCAGCATTTT

V gene: TRBV6-5
D gene: .
clone size: .
J gene: TRBJ2-3
CDR3 protein: CASSSGTDTQYF
CDR3 DNA: TGTGCCAGCAGTTCGGGCACAGATACGCAGTATTTT

V gene: TRBV19
D gene: .
clone size: few
J gene: TRBJ1-6
CDR3 protein: CASSTSQGADSPLHF
CDR3 DNA: TGTGCCAGTAGTACCTCACAGGGTGCGGATTCACCCCTCCACTTT

V gene: TRBV9
D gene: TRBD2
clone size: .
J gene: TRBJ2-2
CDR3 protein: CASSRGGRTGELFF
CDR3 DNA: TGTGCCAGCTCGCGGGGGGGCCGCACCGGGGAGCTGTTTTTT

V gene: TRBV12-5
D gene: .
clone size: few
J gene: TRBJ1-6
CDR3 protein: CASGLGEPGSPLHF
CDR3 DNA: TGTGCTAGTGGTTTAGGGGAGCCCGGATCACCCCTCCACTTT

V gene: TRBV14
D gene: TRBD1
clone size: .
J gene: TRBJ1-6
CDR3 protein: CASSQETGLNLHF
CDR3 DNA: TGTGCCAGCAGCCAAGAGACAGGGCTCAACCTCCACTTT

V gene: TRBV10-3
D gene: .
clone size: few
J gene: TRBJ2-7
CDR3 protein: CAIATGSSYEQYF
CDR3 DNA: TGTGCCATCGCGACTGGGAGCTCCTACGAGCAGTACTTC

V gene: TRBV10-2
D gene: .
clone size: .
J gene: TRBJ1-2
CDR3 protein: CATPPSIGYTF
CDR3 DNA: TGCGCCACCCCCCCCTCTATTGGCTACACCTTC

V gene: TRBV30
D gene: .
clone size: .
J gene: TRBJ1-2
CDR3 protein: CAWSSGEYYGYTF
CDR3 DNA: TGTGCCTGGAGTTCCGGGGAGTACTATGGCTACACCTTC

V gene: TRBV7-9
D gene: .
clone size: .
J gene: TRBJ2-2
CDR3 protein: CASSLGESGELFF
CDR3 DNA: TGTGCCAGCAGCTTAGGGGAGTCCGGGGAGCTGTTTTTT

V gene: TRBV29-1
D gene: .
clone size: .
J gene: TRBJ2-7
CDR3 protein: CSVGTESYEQYF
CDR3 DNA: TGCAGCGTTGGAACCGAGTCCTACGAGCAGTACTTC

V gene: TRBV5-1
D gene: TRBD1
clone size: .
J gene: TRBJ2-5
CDR3 protein: CASSLLGQGARETQYF
CDR3 DNA: TGCGCCAGCAGCTTGCTGGGACAGGGGGCGCGAGAGACCCAGTACTTC

V gene: TRBV2
D gene: .
clone size: .
J gene: TRBJ1-2
CDR3 protein: CATPQGAYGYTF
CDR3 DNA: TGTGCCACTCCACAGGGCGCCTATGGCTACACCTTC

V gene: TRBV5-6
D gene: TRBD1
clone size: few
J gene: TRBJ2-1
CDR3 protein: CASRYNRGINEQFF
CDR3 DNA: TGTGCCAGCAGATACAACAGGGGTATCAATGAGCAGTTCTTC

V gene: TRBV27
D gene: .
clone size: .
J gene: TRBJ2-5
CDR3 protein: CASSLRDQRGETQYF
CDR3 DNA: TGTGCCAGCAGTTTGCGGGACCAGAGGGGGGAGACCCAGTACTTC